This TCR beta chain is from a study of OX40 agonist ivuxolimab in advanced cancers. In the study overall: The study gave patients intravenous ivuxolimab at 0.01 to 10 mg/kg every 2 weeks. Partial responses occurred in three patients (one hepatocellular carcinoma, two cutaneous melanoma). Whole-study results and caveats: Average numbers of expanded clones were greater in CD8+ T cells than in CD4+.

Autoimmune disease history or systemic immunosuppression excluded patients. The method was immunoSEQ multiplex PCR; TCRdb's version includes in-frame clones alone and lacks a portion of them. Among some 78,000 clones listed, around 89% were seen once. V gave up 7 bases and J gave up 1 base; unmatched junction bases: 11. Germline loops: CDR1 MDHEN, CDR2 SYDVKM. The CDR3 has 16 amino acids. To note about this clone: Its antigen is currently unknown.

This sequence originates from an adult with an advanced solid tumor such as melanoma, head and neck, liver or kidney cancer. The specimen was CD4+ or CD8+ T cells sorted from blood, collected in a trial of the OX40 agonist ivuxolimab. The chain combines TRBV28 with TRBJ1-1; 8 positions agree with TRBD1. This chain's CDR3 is CASKGLGRGQNTEAFF. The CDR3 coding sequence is TGTGCCAGCAAGGGGTTGGGCAGGGGGCAGAACACTGAAGCTTTCTTT.